What follows are 22 T cell receptor beta chains derived from one specimen sequenced in a study of T-cell reconstitution after alpha-beta-depleted transplantation in children. For TCRbeta, the library was prepared with unique molecular identifiers. MiXCR, run by TCRdb on the PCR reads, gives a single entry per CDR3 protein. Found here are roughly 400,000 distinct CDR3 sequences, over 40% of them singletons; the top ten hold 27%. The material was PBMCs, obtained before TCRalphabeta/CD19-depleted stem cell transplant. Receptors were obtained from a girl aged 2-10 years with aplastic anemia, due to receive a stem cell transplant.

This clonotype was counted at least ten times. The chain couples TRBV29-1 to TRBJ2-5; the D gene is possibly TRBD2 (5 bases). V lost 7 bases to trimming and J lost 0 bases, with 12 bases between them. Germline V gene data show CDR1 as SQVTM and CDR2 as ANQGSEA. CDR3 size: 13 residues. The CDR3 loop is CSAVTGYQETQYF. The CDR3 DNA sequence: TGCAGCGCCGTAACGGGGTACCAAGAGACCCAGTACTTC.

The rearrangement links TRBV29-1 to TRBJ2-5; the D gene is possibly TRBD1 (5 bases). V was shortened by 1 base and J by 5 bases, with 8 bases between the two germline ends. Per germline, CDR1 SQVTM and CDR2 ANQGSEA. The CDR3 is 12 residues long. CDR3 loop: CSVEAPGETQYF. CDR3 sequence (DNA): TGCAGCGTTGAAGCTCCAGGGGAGACCCAGTACTTC.

This clonotype has ten or more counts. The J gene is TRBJ2-5, the V gene TRBV15, with D possibly being TRBD2 (5 bases). Deletions cut 0 bases from V and 3 bases from J, with 17 bases between. This CDR3 spans 17 amino acids. CDR1 and CDR2 (germline): LNHNV, YYDKDF (reference sequence). DNA of the CDR3: TGTGCCACCAGCAGAGATCCTATGAGGGCGCAGAAAGAGACCCAGTACTTC. This gives the protein CATSRDPMRAQKETQYF.

The CDR3 here is CASSLTSGLSPDTQYF. As DNA, the CDR3 is TGTGCCAGCAGCTTAACTAGCGGGCTCTCACCGGATACGCAGTATTTT. The chain recombines TRBV13 with TRBJ2-3; TRBD2 matches 9 bases. CDR3 size: 16 residues. The germline V gene encodes CDR1 PRHDT and CDR2 FYEKMQ (reference sequence). V shed 2 bases and J 6 bases; nucleotides not matched to a gene: 9.

This clonotype was recorded at least ten times. The rearrangement uses TRBV27 and TRBJ2-3; TRBD1 or TRBD2 may be the D gene (5 bases each). V shed 5 bases and J shed 5 bases, with 17 bases lying between them. From germline, CDR1 is MNHEY and CDR2 SMNVEV (reference sequence). The CDR3 has 15 residues. The CDR3 reads CASSPEINGGDTQYF. In DNA, the CDR3 is TGTGCCAGCAGTCCGGAAATTAATGGGGGAGATACGCAGTATTTT.

This clonotype was counted a few times. This rearrangement joins TRBV10-3 to TRBJ1-2; a weak D match, TRBD1 (6 bases). The CDR3 has 16 residues. Trimming cost V 10 bases and J 5 bases, with 26 bases left between them. The V gene's germline CDR1 is ENHRY and CDR2 SYGVKD. Here the CDR3 DNA reads TGTGCCAGCTACTCAGGGGCCCGCGGGGGTACTTATGGCTACACCTTC. Translated: CASYSGARGGTYGYTF.

V usage is TRBV5-6 and J usage is TRBJ2-5; D perhaps matches TRBD1 (6 bases). Deletions cut 7 bases from V and 2 bases from J, with 12 bases between. The germline V gene encodes CDR1 SGHDT and CDR2 YYEEEE. CDR3 length: 13 amino acids. CDR3 DNA: TGTGCCAGCGCGGACAGACCTCAAGAGACCCAGTACTTC. Translated: CASADRPQETQYF.

The chain uses TRBV12-3 or TRBV12-4 and TRBJ2-7, with D perhaps being TRBD1 or TRBD2 (5 bases each). This CDR3 is built from 17 residues. Deletions cut 6 bases from V and 6 bases from J, with 27 bases between. CDR3 DNA sequence: TGTGCCAGCAGGACCTACGGGACGCCCACCTTAAACTCCGAGCAGTACTTC. It yields the protein CASRTYGTPTLNSEQYF.

This clonotype was recorded a few times. The chain combines TRBV20-1 with TRBJ1-3, with D uncertain. CDR1 is DFQATT and CDR2 is SNEGSKA in the germline V gene (reference sequence). V was shortened by 6 bases and J by 0 bases, with 15 bases between the two germline ends. This CDR3 region has 15 residues. The CDR3 sequence is CSASDNPYSGNTIYF. The CDR3 DNA is TGCAGTGCAAGCGACAACCCCTACTCTGGAAACACCATATATTTT.

Comment on this clonotype: One junction end disagrees with the germline gene, perhaps due to a read error. The chain employs TRBV5-1 and TRBJ2-1, with TRBD2 matching 10 bases. From germline, CDR1 is SGHRS and CDR2 YFSETQ. The CDR3 is 17 amino acids. The CDR3 here is CASSLAASGSTYNAQFF. CDR3 bases: TGCGCCAGCAGCTTGGCGGCTAGCGGGAGTACCTACAATGCGCAGTTCTTC.

This chain links TRBV11-2 with TRBJ2-7, with 9 nucleotides matching TRBD1. CDR3 length: 15 amino acids. V gave up 5 bases and J gave up 4 bases; unmatched junction bases: 9. Germline CDR1 is SGHAT and CDR2 is FQNNGV. CDR3 loop: CASSLGQGGHYEQYF. CDR3 coding DNA: TGTGCCAGCAGCCTGGGACAGGGAGGACATTACGAGCAGTACTTC.

This clonotype was seen only a few times. This chain links TRBV13 with TRBJ2-1; 11 positions agree with TRBD2. CDR1 and CDR2 from the germline V gene are PRHDT and FYEKMQ (reference sequence). CDR3 length: 16 amino acids. The V segment lost 6 bases and the J segment 9 bases; nucleotides outside the gene matches: 13. CDR3 coding DNA: TGTGCCAGCAGAATCCTAGCGGGAGGTGGTGTAAGTGAGCAGTTCTTC. It is translated as CASRILAGGGVSEQFF.

Many counts were recorded for this clonotype. The chain employs TRBV20-1 and TRBJ2-1, with 8 positions matching TRBD2. V trimming: 6 bases; J trimming: 14 bases; junction bases outside the gene matches: 9. This CDR3 spans 11 amino acids. The V gene's germline CDR1 is DFQATT and CDR2 SNEGSKA (reference sequence). CDR3 loop: CSATNSGSEFF. The CDR3 DNA reads as TGCAGTGCCACAAACAGCGGGAGTGAGTTCTTC.

This chain links TRBV5-6 with TRBJ2-3; D may correspond to TRBD1 or TRBD2 (5 bases each). Germline V gives CDR1 SGHDT, CDR2 YYEEEE. This CDR3 contains 15 residues. V lost 4 bases to trimming and J lost 3 bases, with 15 bases between them. The CDR3 bases are TGTGCCAGCAGCCCGTACGGGACGAGGACAGATACGCAGTATTTT. Translating it yields CASSPYGTRTDTQYF.

This clonotype came up many times. The gene calls are TRBV28 and TRBJ1-1; no clear D gene. Trimming took off 2 bases at V and 5 bases at J, with 18 bases between the two ends. The CDR3 contains 16 residues. Germline CDR1 is MDHEN and CDR2 is SYDVKM. The CDR3 loop is CASSLRAAWGRTEAFF. The CDR3 coding sequence is TGTGCCAGCAGTTTACGCGCCGCCTGGGGTCGGACTGAAGCTTTCTTT.

This chain connects TRBV20-1 to TRBJ2-7, with D possibly matching TRBD1 (7 bases). The V end lost 3 bases, the J end lost 0 bases, and 12 bases lay between the germline ends. CDR3 length equals 14 residues. The germline CDR1 and CDR2 sequences are DFQATT and SNEGSKA (reference sequence). For the CDR3, the DNA is TGCAGTGCTAGGGAGGGGGCCACCTCCTACGAGCAGTACTTC. This translates into CSAREGATSYEQYF.

This clonotype was detected only a few times. V usage is TRBV7-9 and J usage is TRBJ2-7; 13 bases are shared with TRBD2. Germline values: CDR1 SEHNR, CDR2 FQNEAQ (reference sequence). The CDR3 totals 15 residues. V lost 5 bases and J lost 5; bases outside the gene matches: 6. The CDR3 protein is CASSPGLAGENEQYF. The DNA of the CDR3 is TGTGCCAGCAGCCCCGGACTAGCGGGAGAAAACGAGCAGTACTTC.

The chain employs TRBV4-1 and TRBJ2-1, with TRBD2 matching 7 bases. CDR3 size: 16 residues. Germline V gene lookup returns CDR1 MGHRA and CDR2 YSYEKL. The junction had 11 bases not matched to a gene; V was cut back by 0 bases and J by 9 bases. The CDR3 here is CASSQDLAGEGTEQFF. The CDR3 region has the DNA TGCGCCAGCAGCCAAGATCTGGCGGGAGAGGGCACTGAGCAGTTCTTC.

In this sample, this clonotype turned up many times. The rearrangement links TRBV20-1 to TRBJ2-2; no clear D gene. Germline CDR1 reads DFQATT; CDR2 reads SNEGSKA (reference sequence). CDR3 length: 15 amino acids. Trimming removed 5 bases from V and 0 bases from J, with 13 bases in between. The CDR3 DNA follows: TGCAGTGCTGTAAGGCCCATATCGAACACCGGGGAGCTGTTTTTT. Protein product: CSAVRPISNTGELFF.

The chain employs TRBV28 and TRBJ1-6, with D possibly TRBD1 on 5 matching bases. V lost 6 bases, J lost 5 bases, and 17 bases lay in between. Germline V gene sequence: CDR1 MDHEN, CDR2 SYDVKM. The CDR3 has 16 amino acids. The chain's CDR3 is CASSYTGPINNSPLHF. The CDR3 region has the DNA TGTGCCAGCAGCTACACAGGACCCATCAATAATTCACCCCTCCACTTT. The full variable domain, its missing parts supplied by reference TRBV28 and TRBJ1-6, is DVKVTQSSRYLVKRTGEKVFLECVQDMDHENMFWYRQDPGLGLRLIYFSYDVKMKEKGDIPEGYSVSREKKERFSLILESASTNQTSMYLCASSYTGPINNSPLHFGNGTRLTVT.

V and J are TRBV20-1 and TRBJ2-7; the match to TRBD1 covers 7 bases. The germline gives CDR1 DFQATT, CDR2 SNEGSKA (reference sequence). This CDR3 has 14 residues. V trimming: 6 bases; J trimming: 1 base; junction bases outside the gene matches: 9. The CDR3 reads CSAQTRQGSYEQYF. Here the CDR3 DNA reads TGCAGTGCCCAGACGAGACAGGGATCCTACGAGCAGTACTTC.

The chain recombines TRBV6-2 or TRBV6-3 with TRBJ2-2; TRBD2 agrees at 8 bases. CDR1 and CDR2 (germline): MNHEY, SVGEGT. Losses at the gene ends were 0 bases for V and 9 bases for J; bases not matched to a gene: 15. The CDR3 is made up of 18 amino acids. The CDR3 DNA reads as TGTGCCAGCAGTTACTCCACTAAGTTTAGCGGGACCAGCCGGGAGCTGTTTTTT. Amino acid sequence: CASSYSTKFSGTSRELFF.